There are a few counts of the clone carrying this T cell receptor (beta chain). Its cognate antigen is unknown. These data originate in a study of identical twins. Findings and caveats of the study: Fewer insertions were carried by abundant cord blood beta clonotypes, but none was seen in memory repertoires. Alpha sequences out of frame and shared by twins had excess low generation probability. Findings depended on cross-sectional statistics rather than tracking the same donors.

Via MiXCR, TCRdb re-called the 5' RACE reads, giving one row per CDR3 protein. Found here are around 370,000 distinct CDR3 sequences, 8.5% to 10% of them singletons; the top ten hold 8% to 10%. This TCR came from a woman in her 50s in good health. The sequencing sample was made of naive T cells sorted from blood.

For the CDR3, the DNA is TGCGCCAGCAGCTTAACTCAGGGGAGGGTTGAAAAACTGTTTTTT. Its translation is CASSLTQGRVEKLFF. The J gene is TRBJ1-4, the V gene TRBV5-1, with D possibly matching TRBD1 (6 bases). The V and J ends lost 2 bases and 7 bases respectively, with 15 bases between them. CDR1 is SGHRS, CDR2 YFSETQ, per germline. The CDR3 runs 15 residues.